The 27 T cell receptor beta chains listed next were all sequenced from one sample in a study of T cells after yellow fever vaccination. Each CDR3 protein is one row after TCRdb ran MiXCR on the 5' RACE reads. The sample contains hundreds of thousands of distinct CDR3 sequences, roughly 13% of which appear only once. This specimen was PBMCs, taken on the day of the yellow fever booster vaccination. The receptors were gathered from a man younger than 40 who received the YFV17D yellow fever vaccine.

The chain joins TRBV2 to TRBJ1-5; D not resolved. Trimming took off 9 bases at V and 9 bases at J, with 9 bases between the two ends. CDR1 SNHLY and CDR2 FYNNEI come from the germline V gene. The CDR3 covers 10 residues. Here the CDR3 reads CARTGGPQHF. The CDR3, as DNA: TGTGCCAGGACGGGAGGGCCCCAGCATTTT.

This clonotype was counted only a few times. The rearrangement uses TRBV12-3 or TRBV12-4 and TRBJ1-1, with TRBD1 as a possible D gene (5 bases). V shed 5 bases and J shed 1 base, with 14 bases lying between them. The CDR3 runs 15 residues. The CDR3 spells CASSPGPEPNTEAFF. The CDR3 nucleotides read TGTGCCAGCAGTCCGGGGCCCGAACCGAACACTGAAGCTTTCTTT.

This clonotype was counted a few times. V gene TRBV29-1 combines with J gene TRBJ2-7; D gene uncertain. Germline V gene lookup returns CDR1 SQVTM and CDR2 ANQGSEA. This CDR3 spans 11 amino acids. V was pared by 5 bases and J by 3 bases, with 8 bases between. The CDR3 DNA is TGCAGCGTTAGTAACCTCTACGAGCAGTACTTC. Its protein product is CSVSNLYEQYF.

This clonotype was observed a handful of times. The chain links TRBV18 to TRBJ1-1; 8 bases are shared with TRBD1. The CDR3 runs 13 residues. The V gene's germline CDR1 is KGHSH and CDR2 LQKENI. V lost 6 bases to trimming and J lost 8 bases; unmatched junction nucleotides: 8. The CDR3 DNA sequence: TGTGCCAGCTCCCTAATGGACAGGGACGAAGCTTTCTTT. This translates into CASSLMDRDEAFF.

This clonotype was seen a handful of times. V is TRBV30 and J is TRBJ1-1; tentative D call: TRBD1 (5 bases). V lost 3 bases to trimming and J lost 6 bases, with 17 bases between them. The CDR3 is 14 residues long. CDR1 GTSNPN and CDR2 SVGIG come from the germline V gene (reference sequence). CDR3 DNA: TGTGCCTGGAGGCGAGGGGCGGGAGCTGCTGAAGCTTTCTTT. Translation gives CAWRRGAGAAEAFF.

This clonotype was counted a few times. The CDR3 reads CASSGNTGANYNEQFF. The CDR3 DNA is TGTGCCAGCTCAGGGAACACAGGGGCGAACTACAATGAGCAGTTCTTC. The chain links TRBV18 to TRBJ2-1; 7 bases agree with TRBD1. J was trimmed by 3 bases and V by 5 bases; bases with no gene match: 10. This CDR3 has 16 amino acids. CDR1 is KGHSH, CDR2 LQKENI, per germline. Filled out from reference TRBV18 and TRBJ2-1, the complete variable domain reads NAGVMQNPRHLVRRRGQEARLRCSPMKGHSHVYWYRQLPEEGLKFMVYLQKENIIDESGMPKERFSAEFPKEGPSILRIQQVVRGDSAAYFCASSGNTGANYNEQFFGPGTRLTVL.

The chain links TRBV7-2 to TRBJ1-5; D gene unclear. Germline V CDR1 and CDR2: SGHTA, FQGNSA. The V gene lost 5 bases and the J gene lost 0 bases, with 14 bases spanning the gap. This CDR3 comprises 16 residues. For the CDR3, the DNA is TGTGCCAGCAGCCCTGGCAGCACCCATAGCAATCAGCCCCAGCATTTT. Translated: CASSPGSTHSNQPQHF.

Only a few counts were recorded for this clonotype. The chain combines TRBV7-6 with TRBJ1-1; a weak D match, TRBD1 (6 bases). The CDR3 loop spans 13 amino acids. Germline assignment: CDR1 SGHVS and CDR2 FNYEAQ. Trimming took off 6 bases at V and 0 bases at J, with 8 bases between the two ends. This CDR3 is CASRQGMNTEAFF. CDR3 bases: TGTGCCAGCAGACAGGGCATGAACACTGAAGCTTTCTTT.

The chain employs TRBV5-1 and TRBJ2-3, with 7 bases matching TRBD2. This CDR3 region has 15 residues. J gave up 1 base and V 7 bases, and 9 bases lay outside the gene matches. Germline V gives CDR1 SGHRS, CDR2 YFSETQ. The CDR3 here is CASARGERGTDTQYF. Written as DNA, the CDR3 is TGCGCCAGCGCTCGGGGGGAGCGGGGCACAGATACGCAGTATTTT.

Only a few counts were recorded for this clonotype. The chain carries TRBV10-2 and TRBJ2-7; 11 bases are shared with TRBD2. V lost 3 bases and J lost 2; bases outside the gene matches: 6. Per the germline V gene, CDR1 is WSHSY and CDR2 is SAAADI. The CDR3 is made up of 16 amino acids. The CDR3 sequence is CASSERGTSGTYEQYF. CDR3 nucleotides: TGCGCCAGCAGTGAACGGGGGACTAGCGGTACCTACGAGCAGTACTTC.

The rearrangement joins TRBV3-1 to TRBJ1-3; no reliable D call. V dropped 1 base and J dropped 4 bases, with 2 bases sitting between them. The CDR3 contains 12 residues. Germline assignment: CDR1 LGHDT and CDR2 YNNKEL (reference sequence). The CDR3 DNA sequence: TGTGCCAGCAGCCAAGTCGGAAACACCATATATTTT. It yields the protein CASSQVGNTIYF.

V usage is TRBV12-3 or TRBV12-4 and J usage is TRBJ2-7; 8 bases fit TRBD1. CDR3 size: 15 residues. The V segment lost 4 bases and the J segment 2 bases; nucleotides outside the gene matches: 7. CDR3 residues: CASSSGQGGPYEQYF. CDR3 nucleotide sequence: TGTGCCAGCAGTTCCGGACAGGGCGGGCCCTACGAGCAGTACTTC.

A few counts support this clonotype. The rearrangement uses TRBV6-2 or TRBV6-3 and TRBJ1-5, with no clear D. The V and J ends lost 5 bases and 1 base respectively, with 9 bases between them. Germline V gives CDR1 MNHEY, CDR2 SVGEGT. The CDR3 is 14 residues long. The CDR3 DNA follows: TGTGCCAGCAGTAGACTGGTAAGCAATCAGCCCCAGCATTTT. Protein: CASSRLVSNQPQHF.

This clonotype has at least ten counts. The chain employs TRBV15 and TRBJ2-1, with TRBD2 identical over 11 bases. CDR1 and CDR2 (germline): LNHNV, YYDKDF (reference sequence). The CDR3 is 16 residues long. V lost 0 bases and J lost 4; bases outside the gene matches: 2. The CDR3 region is CATSRDLAGGYNEQFF. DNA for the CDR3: TGTGCCACCAGCAGAGACCTAGCGGGAGGTTACAATGAGCAGTTCTTC.

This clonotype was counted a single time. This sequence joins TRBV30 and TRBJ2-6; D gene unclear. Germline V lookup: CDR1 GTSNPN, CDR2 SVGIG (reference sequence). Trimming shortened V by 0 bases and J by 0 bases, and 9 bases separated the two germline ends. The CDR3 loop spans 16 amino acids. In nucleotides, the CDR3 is TGTGCCTGGAGTGTACATTATCCCTCTGGGGCCAACGTCCTGACTTTC. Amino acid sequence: CAWSVHYPSGANVLTF.

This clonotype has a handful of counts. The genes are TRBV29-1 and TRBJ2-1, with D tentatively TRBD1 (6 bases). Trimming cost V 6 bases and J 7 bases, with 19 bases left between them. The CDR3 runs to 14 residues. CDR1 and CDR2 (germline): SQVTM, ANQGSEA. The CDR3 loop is CSVQGQGPLNEQFF. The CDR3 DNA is TGCAGCGTCCAGGGGCAGGGACCCTTAAATGAGCAGTTCTTC.

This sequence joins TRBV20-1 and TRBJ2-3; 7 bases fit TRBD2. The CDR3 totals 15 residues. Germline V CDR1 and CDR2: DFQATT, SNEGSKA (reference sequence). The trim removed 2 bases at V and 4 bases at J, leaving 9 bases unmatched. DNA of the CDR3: TGCAGTGCTAGAAGGCCTAGCGGAGCGGCAGATACGCAGTATTTT. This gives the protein CSARRPSGAADTQYF.

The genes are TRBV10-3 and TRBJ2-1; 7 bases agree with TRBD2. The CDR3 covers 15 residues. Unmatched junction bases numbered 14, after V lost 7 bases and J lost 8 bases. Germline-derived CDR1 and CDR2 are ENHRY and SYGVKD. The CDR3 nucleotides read TGTGCCATCAAGGAGCTTACGGGAGGTAGGGATGAGCAGTTCTTC. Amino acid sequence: CAIKELTGGRDEQFF.

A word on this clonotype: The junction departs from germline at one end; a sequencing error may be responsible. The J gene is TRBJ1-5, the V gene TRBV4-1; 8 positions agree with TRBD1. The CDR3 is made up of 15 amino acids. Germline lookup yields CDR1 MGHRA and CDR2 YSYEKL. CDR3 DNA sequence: TGCGCCAGCAGCCCGGTGGCAGGGGGCCAGCAGCCCAAGCATTTT. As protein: CASSPVAGGQQPKHF.

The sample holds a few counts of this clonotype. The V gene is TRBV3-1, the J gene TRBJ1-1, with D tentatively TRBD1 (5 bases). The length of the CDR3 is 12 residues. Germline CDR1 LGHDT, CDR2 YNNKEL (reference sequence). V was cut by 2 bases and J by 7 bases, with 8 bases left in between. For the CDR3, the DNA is TGTGCCAGCAGCCAATCGGGGGATGAAGCTTTCTTT. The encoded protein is CASSQSGDEAFF.

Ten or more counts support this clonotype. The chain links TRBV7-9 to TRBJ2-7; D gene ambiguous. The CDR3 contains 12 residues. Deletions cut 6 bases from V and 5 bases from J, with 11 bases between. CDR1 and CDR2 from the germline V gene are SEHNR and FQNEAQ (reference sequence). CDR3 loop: CASRAISHEQYF. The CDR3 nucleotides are TGTGCCAGCAGGGCTATCTCGCACGAGCAGTACTTC.

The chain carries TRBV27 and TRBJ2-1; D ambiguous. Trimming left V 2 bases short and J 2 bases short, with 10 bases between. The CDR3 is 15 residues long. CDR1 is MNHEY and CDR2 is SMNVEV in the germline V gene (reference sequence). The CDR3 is CASSLNSAPYNEQFF. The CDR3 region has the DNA TGTGCCAGCAGTTTAAATAGTGCTCCCTACAATGAGCAGTTCTTC.

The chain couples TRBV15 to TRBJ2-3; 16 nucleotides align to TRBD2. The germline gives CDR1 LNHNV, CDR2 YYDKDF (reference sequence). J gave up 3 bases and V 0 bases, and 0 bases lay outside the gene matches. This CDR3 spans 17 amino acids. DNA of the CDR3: TGTGCCACCAGCAGAGAGGGACTAGCGGGAGGGACAGATACGCAGTATTTT. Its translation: CATSREGLAGGTDTQYF.

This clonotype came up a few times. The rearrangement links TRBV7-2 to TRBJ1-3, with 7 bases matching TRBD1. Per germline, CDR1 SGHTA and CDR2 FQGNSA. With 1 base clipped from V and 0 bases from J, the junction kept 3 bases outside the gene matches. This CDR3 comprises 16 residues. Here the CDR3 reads CASSLVGQNSGNTIYF. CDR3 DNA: TGTGCCAGCAGCTTAGTGGGACAGAACTCTGGAAACACCATATATTTT.

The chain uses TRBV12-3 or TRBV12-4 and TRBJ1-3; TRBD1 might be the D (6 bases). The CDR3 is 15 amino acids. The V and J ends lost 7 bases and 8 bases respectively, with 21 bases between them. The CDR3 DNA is TGTGCCAGCAACCCAAGGGTCCTTAAGGGGGACACCATATATTTT. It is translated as CASNPRVLKGDTIYF.

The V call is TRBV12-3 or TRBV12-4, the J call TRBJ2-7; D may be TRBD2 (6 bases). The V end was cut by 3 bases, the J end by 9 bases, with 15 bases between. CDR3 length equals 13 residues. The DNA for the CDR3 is TGTGCCAGCAGTTTGGGCGGGACCCCCGTGCAGTACTTC. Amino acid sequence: CASSLGGTPVQYF.

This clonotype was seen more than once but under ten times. The CDR3 protein is CASSTNSNQPQHF. CDR3 DNA sequence: TGTGCCAGCAGCACCAATAGCAATCAGCCCCAGCATTTT. The chain joins TRBV7-6 to TRBJ1-5; D not certain. Germline V gives CDR1 SGHVS, CDR2 FNYEAQ. This CDR3 is built from 13 residues. V lost 5 bases and J lost 0, with 5 bases in between.